Described below is a single T cell receptor beta chain sequence and its context. The antigen remains undetermined. This sample was taken from a study of vaccination and CD4 T cells after COVID-19. With 2 bases removed from V and 0 bases from J, the gap between germline ends came to 15 bases. The CDR3 has 17 residues. CDR1 is SGHVS and CDR2 is FNYEAQ in the germline V gene. Treatment in this sample: approximately nine-day PBMC culture with coronavirus spike peptide pools or control peptides (ViraFEST assay). ViraFEST grew antigen-specific T cells using peptide pools, then sequenced TCRs. Oncomine TCR Beta short-read sequencing was applied to DNA from cultured CD4+ T cells. TCRdb used MiXCR to reprocess the PCR reads, holding one entry per CDR3 protein. The table lists about 19,000 distinct CDR3 sequences, more than 50% of them singletons, with roughly a tenth in the top ten.

The receptor comes from a human donor who had recovered from COVID-19. The chain is built from TRBV7-6 and TRBJ2-3; D assignment may be TRBD1 or TRBD2 (6 bases each). The sequencing input was CD4+ T cells from blood, cultured in vitro. The CDR3 DNA is TGTGCCAGCAGCTTAAGGGTTAGGGGGACTAGCACAGATACGCAGTATTTT. It codes for CASSLRVRGTSTDTQYF.